This T cell receptor beta chain was documented in a study of blood T cell repertoires in COVID-19. Germline V gene data show CDR1 as SQVTM and CDR2 as ANQGSEA. Losses at the gene ends were 6 bases for V and 2 bases for J; bases not matched to a gene: 5. The CDR3 is made up of 13 amino acids. Libraries were prepared by immunoSEQ multiplex PCR; TCRdb keeps only in-frame clonotypes and omits some of them. The table shows a few hundred thousand clones, with 82% occurring only once. Material: peripheral blood. The chain is built from TRBV29-1 and TRBJ1-1, with TRBD1 identical over 8 bases. This clonotype originated in a woman aged 18-35 years with acute or convalescent COVID-19. The chain's CDR3 is CSVGQGVNTEAFF. In DNA form, the CDR3 reads TGCAGCGTCGGACAGGGAGTTAACACTGAAGCTTTCTTT.